This T cell receptor beta chain was found in a study of T cell responses to AZD1222 COVID-19 vaccine (dated by TCRdb to the early 2020s). For context, the study as a whole: AZD1222 recipients with second doses at about 4 weeks or about 12 weeks were pooled, because spike-specific TCR depth and breadth did not differ between schedules. TCR sequencing was performed for roughly 250 trial participants, of whom roughly 200 were given two doses of AZD1222 and 26 were given two doses of MenACWY control vaccine. Enrollment into the trials was organized by age into subgroups of 18-55, 56-69 and 70-plus years, and those subgroups contained approximately 160, 26 and 62 TCR-sequenced participants, respectively.

The germline V gene encodes CDR1 LNHDA and CDR2 SQIVND (reference sequence). The CDR3 contains 12 residues, cysteine and phenylalanine counted. The kept DNA is CDR3 alone, 36 bases in frame from the first base. The germline ends are 11 bases apart after V is trimmed by 5 bases and J by 6 bases. Findings and caveats that apply to the study as a whole: Conclusions about previously exposed vaccinees are limited because only six or seven AZD1222 recipients were SARS-CoV-2 seropositive at baseline. Spike-specific TCR breadth and depth rose significantly after two AZD1222 doses compared with day 0 and with MenACWY recipients. Reportedly, almost half of the unique spike-specific TCRs recognized epitopes lying outside the regions that are mutated in the B.1.351 and B.1.1.7 variants. Vaccine-associated CD4 TCRs spanned the whole spike protein, with dominant responses in regions 160-218 and 743-854. Participants were mostly white British and included more females than males, and it was suggested by the authors that clonal diversity may have been underestimated. Because no day 14 peak-response samples were available, the repertoires could be characterized only after the peak T cell response. In the small 56-69-year group, the increase in depth fell short of significance, most likely because of low power.

The time point label for this specimen denotes: baseline before first vaccination. Samples from vaccinated people were obtained from the UK trials COV001 and COV002, which included a single-blind randomized controlled phase 2/3 trial of AZD1222 (ChAdOx1 nCoV-19) in healthy adults. For TCRbeta chain sequencing, PBMC samples from trial participants were taken at day 0 and at day 28 after the second dose. Comments on this clone: Its recognized antigen is unknown. One base away there is no much larger clone; base qualities are not given.

The CDR3 regions of human TCRbeta chains were subjected to immunosequencing. Per the original workflow: TCRs in the repertoires were compared against a reference library of SARS-CoV-2-specific TCRs that had been generated with the MIRA antigen-specificity platform. Breadth was defined as the fraction of unique TCRs that were SARS-CoV-2-associated, and depth was defined as the fraction of total T cells that were SARS-CoV-2-associated. Using the MIRA data, each spike-specific TCR was mapped to the spike region that the TCR reacts to and placed in a CD4 or CD8 class. Log10-transformed breadth and depth values were compared by one-way ANOVA with Sidak's multiple comparisons tests. TCRdb took this table from immuneACCESS and kept in-frame rearrangements with V and J called. Such tables lack part of the clones; where checked against another copy, unresolved V genes explain under half of the gap, and the rest is unexplained. V, J and clone size reflect that table, while D and trimming were determined from the DNA. This sample holds 80,000 or so clones; nearly 90% were observed only once. Over 1.2% of the sample belongs to the ten largest clones.

This specimen was peripheral blood, taken on day 0 of AZD1222 vaccination. The source of this sequence is an adult in good health. The chain is assembled from TRBV19 and TRBJ2-7; no D segment can be confidently identified. The DNA reads TGTGCCAGTAGTCTCCGTGGCACCGAGCAGTACTTC. Translation gives CASSLRGTEQYF.